Listed here is a single T cell receptor (beta chain). Its antigen is still unknown. CDR3 length equals 14 residues. V shed 2 bases and J shed 10 bases, with 15 bases lying between them. CDR1 and CDR2 (germline): SGHTA, FQGNSA. This entry comes from a study of vaccination effects on CD4 cells after COVID-19. On the study more broadly: Two convalescent pre-vaccine samples were taken 142 and 148 days post-diagnosis.

Study-wide results and limits: Convalescent patients in the study were few, and early post-infection timepoints were absent.

Antigen-specific CD4+ T cells were expanded with viral peptide pools in the ViraFEST assay before sequencing. Between days 9 and 10 of culture, CD4+ T cells were separated out. SARS-CoV-2 infected the person between March and December 2020, as confirmed by PCR. After under 2.5 million PBMC were placed in each well, they were cultured with roughly 10 IU/ml IL-2 and roughly 10 ug/ml peptides. Clones were read by immunoSEQ multiplex PCR, and TCRdb kept only the in-frame ones, dropping some. The sample carries approximately 22,000 clones, about 80% recorded once. The specimen comprised CD4+ T cells from PBMCs cultured with a peptide pool, sampled before COVID-19 vaccination. The chain uses TRBV7-2 and TRBJ2-1; D tentatively fits TRBD1 or TRBD2 (5 bases each). This receptor was taken from a human donor who had a prior SARS-CoV-2 infection. The CDR3 loop reads CASSLWDGGGEQFF. The CDR3 DNA reads TGTGCCAGCAGCTTATGGGACGGCGGTGGGGAGCAGTTCTTC.